This is a list of T cell receptor beta chains from one sample in a study of blood T cell repertoires in COVID-19. The data were produced by immunoSEQ multiplex PCR, yet TCRdb's version contains in-frame clones alone and is incomplete. The table lists fewer than 200,000 clones, 70% to 90% of them singletons, with less than 9% in the top ten. The sample was peripheral blood. The receptors were sampled from a man aged 40-55 years who had recovered from COVID-19. Both conserved end residues are part of each CDR3. D genes are given only for firm matches. Clone size appears in some rows only: once, few, many, or a class for an expanded clone.

size	J	V	D	CDR3	DNA
-	TRBJ2-5	TRBV30	-	CAWRLGETQYF	TGTGCCTGGCGTCTAGGAGAGACCCAGTACTTC
-	TRBJ2-3	TRBV21-1	-	CASSKVGRLERVIDTQYF	TGTGCCAGCAGCAAAGTTGGGCGATTGGAGAGGGTGATAGATACGCAGTATTTT
-	TRBJ2-7	TRBV27	TRBD2	CASSTRLAGGLEQYF	TGTGCCAGCAGTACGAGACTAGCGGGGGGGCTCGAGCAGTACTTC
-	TRBJ2-2	TRBV3-1/TRBV3-2	-	CASSQDSTPSGELFF	TGTGCCAGCAGCCAAGATAGCACTCCTTCCGGGGAGCTGTTTTTT
few	TRBJ2-1	TRBV24-1	TRBD1	CATRGQGNEQFF	TGTGCCACCAGGGGACAGGGCAATGAGCAGTTCTTC
-	TRBJ2-2	TRBV3-1/TRBV3-2	-	CASSPRVRNTGELFF	TGTGCCAGCAGCCCCAGGGTGAGGAACACCGGGGAGCTGTTTTTT
few	TRBJ2-7	TRBV28	TRBD2	CASSFLAGPYEQYF	TGTGCCAGCAGTTTCCTAGCGGGACCCTACGAGCAGTACTTC
-	TRBJ2-1	TRBV7-3	-	CASSLLPVSEQFF	TGTGCCAGCAGCTTACTTCCAGTAAGTGAGCAGTTCTTC
-	TRBJ1-1	TRBV19	-	CASSSPATDTEAFF	TGTGCCAGTAGTTCCCCTGCGACAGACACTGAAGCTTTCTTT
-	TRBJ1-6	TRBV12-3/TRBV12-4	-	CASSLQNSPLHF	TGTGCCAGCAGTTTACAAAATTCACCCCTCCACTTT
-	TRBJ1-2	TRBV10-3	-	CAISDPDLKGVRANYGYTF	TGTGCCATCAGTGACCCCGACCTAAAGGGGGTAAGAGCTAACTATGGCTACACCTTC
-	TRBJ2-1	TRBV7-2	-	CASSLGGGGNEQFF	TGTGCCAGCAGCTTAGGGGGAGGAGGCAATGAGCAGTTCTTC
-	TRBJ1-1	TRBV21-1	-	CASSSTGGTEAFF	TGTGCCAGCAGCAGTACGGGGGGCACTGAAGCTTTCTTT
-	TRBJ1-2	TRBV18	TRBD1	CASSPTGVANYGYTF	TGTGCCAGCTCACCCACAGGGGTTGCCAACTATGGCTACACCTTC
-	TRBJ2-5	TRBV11-2	TRBD2	CASSPMGTSGFQETQYF	TGTGCCAGCAGTCCCATGGGGACTAGCGGATTCCAAGAGACCCAGTACTTC
-	TRBJ1-2	TRBV20-1	-	CSAYTGYGYTF	TGCAGTGCTTATACAGGCTATGGCTACACCTTC
once	TRBJ2-5	TRBV7-2	TRBD2	CASSPKRLAGGRGETQYF	TGTGCCAGCAGCCCCAAACGGCTAGCGGGGGGGCGGGGAGAGACCCAGTACTTC
-	TRBJ2-1	TRBV29-1	TRBD2	CSVEDAGRVSYNEQFF	TGCAGCGTTGAAGATGCGGGGAGGGTCTCCTACAATGAGCAGTTCTTC
-	TRBJ2-1	TRBV4-2	-	CASSQQGASGNNEQFF	TGTGCCAGCAGCCAACAGGGGGCTAGCGGGAACAATGAGCAGTTCTTC
-	TRBJ2-7	TRBV11-2	TRBD2	CASSREGDEQYF	TGTGCCAGCAGCCGGGAGGGCGACGAGCAGTACTTC
-	TRBJ2-1	TRBV6-2/TRBV6-3	-	CASSSTSGGTYNEQFF	TGTGCCAGCAGCTCAACTTCGGGCGGGACCTACAATGAGCAGTTCTTC
-	TRBJ2-2	TRBV9	-	CASSVQNGELFF	TGTGCCAGCAGCGTACAGAACGGGGAGCTGTTTTTT
many	TRBJ1-6	TRBV11-2	-	CASSLDRGSPLHF	TGTGCCAGCAGCTTAGATCGGGGTTCACCCCTCCACTTT
-	TRBJ2-7	TRBV13	TRBD1	CASSGGQGYEQYF	TGTGCCAGCAGCGGGGGACAGGGCTACGAGCAGTACTTC
-	TRBJ1-5	TRBV12-3/TRBV12-4	-	CASSFRGGQPQHF	TGTGCCAGCAGTTTCCGGGGAGGCCAGCCCCAGCATTTT
once	TRBJ2-1	TRBV4-2	TRBD2	CASSQDWRGYNEQFF	TGTGCCAGCAGCCAAGATTGGCGGGGGTACAATGAGCAGTTCTTC
once	TRBJ2-3	TRBV6-2/TRBV6-3	-	CASSYLWETADTQYF	TGTGCCAGCAGTTACCTTTGGGAGACTGCAGATACGCAGTATTTT
-	TRBJ1-1	TRBV24-1	-	CATSDYDRTEAFF	TGTGCCACCAGTGACTATGACAGAACTGAAGCTTTCTTT
-	TRBJ2-2	TRBV27	TRBD1	CASSLSMTGVLFF	TGTGCCAGCAGTTTATCGATGACAGGGGTACTGTTTTTT
-	TRBJ1-4	TRBV6-5	-	CASWDNPGEKLFF	TGTGCCTCCTGGGACAACCCGGGGGAAAAACTGTTTTTT
-	TRBJ1-2	TRBV27	TRBD1	CASSPRQGGGYGYTF	TGTGCCAGCAGTCCCCGACAGGGGGGCGGCTATGGCTACACCTTC
-	TRBJ2-7	TRBV9	-	CASSPRTAPYEQYF	TGTGCCAGCAGCCCGAGGACAGCCCCCTACGAGCAGTACTTC
-	TRBJ2-7	TRBV4-1	-	CASSLRENNEQYF	TGCGCCAGCAGCCTCAGGGAAAACAACGAGCAGTACTTC
-	TRBJ2-7	TRBV10-3	TRBD2	CAISESTRLAGIYEQYF	TGTGCCATCAGTGAGTCGACTCGACTAGCGGGTATCTACGAGCAGTACTTC
few	TRBJ1-2	TRBV6-5	TRBD1	CASSKTDGTDYGYTF	TGTGCCAGCAGTAAAACGGACGGGACAGACTATGGCTACACCTTC